This T cell receptor beta chain was captured by sequencing in a study of cytomegalovirus exposure and HLA in healthy donors. Findings of the study overall: The tendency of first-cohort TCR clusters to co-occur in the roughly 130 validation repertoires emerged from a later analysis. TCR sequences were mostly rare, though some public TCRs occurred in many donors. The authors enumerated over 150 TCR beta chains as linked to cytomegalovirus.

Repertoires were generated with immunoSEQ multiplex PCR, while TCRdb's copy carries only in-frame clones and drops some. The repertoire holds 120,000 or so clones, with around nine tenths as singletons. On this clone itself: Its antigen is unknown.

The CDR3 sequence is 14 residues long. V lost 5 bases and J lost 5, with 12 bases in between. Germline V CDR1 and CDR2: LGHNA, YNFKEQ. The chain has TRBV4-2 and TRBJ2-2, with D tentatively TRBD1 (6 bases). The sample taken for sequencing was PBMCs. The sequence derives from a man younger than 35 in good health and CMV-seropositive. CDR3 residues: CASSNGQLTGELFF. The CDR3 coding sequence is TGTGCCAGCAGCAACGGACAGCTGACCGGGGAGCTGTTTTTT.